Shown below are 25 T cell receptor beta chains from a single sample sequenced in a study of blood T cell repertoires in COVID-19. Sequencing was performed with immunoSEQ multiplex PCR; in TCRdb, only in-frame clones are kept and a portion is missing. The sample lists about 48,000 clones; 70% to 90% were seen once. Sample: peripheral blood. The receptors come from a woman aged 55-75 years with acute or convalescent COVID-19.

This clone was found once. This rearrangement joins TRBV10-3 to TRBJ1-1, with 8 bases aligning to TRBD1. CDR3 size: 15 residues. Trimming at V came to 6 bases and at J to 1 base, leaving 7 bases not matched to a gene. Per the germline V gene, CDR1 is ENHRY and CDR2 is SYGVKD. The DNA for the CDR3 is TGTGCCATCAGATTCGGACAGGGCGGGAACACTGAAGCTTTCTTT. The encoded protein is CAIRFGQGGNTEAFF.

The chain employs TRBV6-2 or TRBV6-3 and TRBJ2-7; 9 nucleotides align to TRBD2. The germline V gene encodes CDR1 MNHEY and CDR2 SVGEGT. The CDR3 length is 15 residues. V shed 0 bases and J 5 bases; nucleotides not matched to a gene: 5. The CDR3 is CASSYSGLAGHEQYF. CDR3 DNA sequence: TGTGCCAGCAGTTACTCGGGACTAGCTGGCCACGAGCAGTACTTC.

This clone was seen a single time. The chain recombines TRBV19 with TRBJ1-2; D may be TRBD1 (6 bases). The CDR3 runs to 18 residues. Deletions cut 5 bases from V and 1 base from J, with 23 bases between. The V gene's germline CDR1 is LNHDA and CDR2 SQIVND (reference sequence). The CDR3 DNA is TGTGCCAGTAGTGCCCACAGGGCCAACACTTATATTAACTATGGCTACACCTTC. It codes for CASSAHRANTYINYGYTF.

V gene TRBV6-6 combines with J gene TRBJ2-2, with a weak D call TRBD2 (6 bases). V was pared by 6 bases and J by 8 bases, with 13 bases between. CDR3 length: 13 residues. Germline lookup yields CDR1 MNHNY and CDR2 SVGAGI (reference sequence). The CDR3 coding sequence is TGTGCCAGCAGCTCCGGGAGTCCGGGGGAGCTGTTTTTT. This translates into CASSSGSPGELFF.

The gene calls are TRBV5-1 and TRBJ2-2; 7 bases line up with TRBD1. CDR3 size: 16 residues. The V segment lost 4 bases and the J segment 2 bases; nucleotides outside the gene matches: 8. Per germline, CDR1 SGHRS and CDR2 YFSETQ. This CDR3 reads CASSTPDRANTGELFF. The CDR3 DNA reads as TGCGCCAGCAGCACCCCTGACAGGGCCAACACCGGGGAGCTGTTTTTT.

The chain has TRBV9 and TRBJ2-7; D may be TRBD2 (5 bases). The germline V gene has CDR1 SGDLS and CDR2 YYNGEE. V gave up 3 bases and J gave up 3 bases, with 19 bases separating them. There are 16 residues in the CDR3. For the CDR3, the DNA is TGTGCCAGCAGCGGGGAGCGGCGCGATACCGACTACGAGCAGTACTTC. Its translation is CASSGERRDTDYEQYF.

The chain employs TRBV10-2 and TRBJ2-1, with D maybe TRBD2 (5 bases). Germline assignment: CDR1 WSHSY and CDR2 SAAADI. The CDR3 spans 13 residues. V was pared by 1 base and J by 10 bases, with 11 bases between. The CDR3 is CASSEWAPGEQFF. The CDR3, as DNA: TGCGCCAGCAGTGAGTGGGCTCCGGGGGAGCAGTTCTTC.

CDR3 region: CASSRGGGETQYF. As DNA, the CDR3 is TGTGCCAGCAGCCGCGGAGGCGGGGAGACCCAGTACTTC. The chain recombines TRBV7-9 with TRBJ2-5, with D perhaps matching TRBD2 (5 bases). The V gene lost 5 bases and the J gene lost 5 bases, with 12 bases spanning the gap. The CDR3 covers 13 residues. Per germline, CDR1 SEHNR and CDR2 FQNEAQ (reference sequence).

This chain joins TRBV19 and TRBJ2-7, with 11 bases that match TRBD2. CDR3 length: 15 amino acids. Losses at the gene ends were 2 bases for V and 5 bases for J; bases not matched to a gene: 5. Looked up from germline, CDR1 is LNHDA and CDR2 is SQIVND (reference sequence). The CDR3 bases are TGTGCCAGTAGTATAACGACTAGCGGGATTCACGAGCAGTACTTC. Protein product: CASSITTSGIHEQYF.

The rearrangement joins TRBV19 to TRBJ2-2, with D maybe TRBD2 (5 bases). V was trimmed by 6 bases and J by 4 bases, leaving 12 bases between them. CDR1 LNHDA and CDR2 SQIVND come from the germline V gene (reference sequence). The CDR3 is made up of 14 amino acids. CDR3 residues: CASRNFEGTGELFF. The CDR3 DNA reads TGTGCCAGTAGGAATTTCGAGGGCACCGGGGAGCTGTTTTTT.

As DNA, the CDR3 is TGTGCCAGTAAAAGCCTCCCAGGGAGGGCCCAAGAGACCCAGTACTTC. Its protein product is CASKSLPGRAQETQYF. The chain combines TRBV6-9 with TRBJ2-5, with TRBD2 matching over 7 bases. The CDR3 covers 16 residues. The junction had 14 bases not matched to a gene; V was cut back by 9 bases and J by 1 base. Germline lookup yields CDR1 MNHGY and CDR2 SVAAGI.

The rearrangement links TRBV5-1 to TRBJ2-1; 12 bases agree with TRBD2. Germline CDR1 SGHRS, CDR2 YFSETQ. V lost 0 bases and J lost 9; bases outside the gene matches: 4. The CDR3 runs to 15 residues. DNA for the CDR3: TGCGCCAGCAGCTTGGGACTAGCGGGGGTGGGTGAGCAGTTCTTC. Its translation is CASSLGLAGVGEQFF.

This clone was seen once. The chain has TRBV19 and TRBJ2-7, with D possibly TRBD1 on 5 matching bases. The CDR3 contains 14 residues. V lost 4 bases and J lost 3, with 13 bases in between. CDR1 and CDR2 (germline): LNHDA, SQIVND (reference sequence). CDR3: CASSSTGGFYEQYF. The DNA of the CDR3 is TGTGCCAGTAGTAGTACAGGCGGCTTCTACGAGCAGTACTTC.

CDR3 amino acids: CASSLGVGATEQFF. The CDR3, as DNA: TGCGCCAGCAGCTTGGGTGTGGGGGCAACTGAGCAGTTCTTC. The V gene is TRBV5-1, the J gene TRBJ2-1; D perhaps matches TRBD1 (6 bases). The CDR3 is made up of 14 amino acids. V was cut by 0 bases and J by 9 bases, with 13 bases left in between. The germline gives CDR1 SGHRS, CDR2 YFSETQ.

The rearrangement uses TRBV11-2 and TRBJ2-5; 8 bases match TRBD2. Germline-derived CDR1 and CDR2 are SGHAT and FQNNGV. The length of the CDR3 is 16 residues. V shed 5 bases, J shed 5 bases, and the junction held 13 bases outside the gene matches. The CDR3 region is CASSPQPGTSHETQYF. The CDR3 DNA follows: TGTGCCAGCAGCCCACAACCCGGGACTAGTCACGAGACCCAGTACTTC.

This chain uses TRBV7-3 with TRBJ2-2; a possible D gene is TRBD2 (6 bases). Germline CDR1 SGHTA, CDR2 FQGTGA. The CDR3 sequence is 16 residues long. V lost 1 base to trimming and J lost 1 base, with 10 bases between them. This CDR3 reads CASSLNGGENTGELFF. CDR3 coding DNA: TGTGCCAGCAGCTTAAACGGCGGGGAGAACACCGGGGAGCTGTTTTTT.

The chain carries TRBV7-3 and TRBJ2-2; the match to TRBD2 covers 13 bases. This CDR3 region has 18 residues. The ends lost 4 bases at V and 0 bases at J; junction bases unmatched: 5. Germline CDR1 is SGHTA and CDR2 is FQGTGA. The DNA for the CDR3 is TGTGCCAGCAGCTCGGGACTAGCGGGGACCGCGAACACCGGGGAGCTGTTTTTT. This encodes CASSSGLAGTANTGELFF.

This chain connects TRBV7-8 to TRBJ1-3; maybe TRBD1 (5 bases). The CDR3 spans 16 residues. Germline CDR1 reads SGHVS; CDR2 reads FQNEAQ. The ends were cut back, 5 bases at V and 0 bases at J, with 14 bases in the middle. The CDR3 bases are TGTGCCAGCAGCCCGGGACTCCTCCGCTCTGGAAACACCATATATTTT. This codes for CASSPGLLRSGNTIYF. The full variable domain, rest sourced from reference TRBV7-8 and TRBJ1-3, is GAGVSQSPRYKVAKRGQDVALRCDPISGHVSLFWYQQALGQGPEFLTYFQNEAQLDKSGLPSDRFFAERPEGSVSTLKIQRTQQEDSAVYLCASSPGLLRSGNTIYFGEGSWLTVV.

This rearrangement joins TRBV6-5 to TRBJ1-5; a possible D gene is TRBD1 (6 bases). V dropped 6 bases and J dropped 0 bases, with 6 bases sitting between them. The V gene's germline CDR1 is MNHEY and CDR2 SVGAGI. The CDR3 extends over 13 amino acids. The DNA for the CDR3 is TGTGCCAGCAGGACAGGTAGCAATCAGCCCCAGCATTTT. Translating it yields CASRTGSNQPQHF.

This CDR3 is CAISESQLQFF. The CDR3 DNA reads as TGTGCCATCAGTGAGTCCCAGTTACAGTTCTTC. The rearrangement joins TRBV10-3 to TRBJ2-1, with unresolved D. With 0 bases removed from V and 13 bases from J, the gap between germline ends came to 7 bases. Germline CDR1 is ENHRY and CDR2 is SYGVKD. The CDR3 extends over 11 amino acids.

The DNA for the CDR3 is TGTGCTAGTGGTTTAATGGGGGGGGCCTACAATGAGCAGTTCTTC. Its translation: CASGLMGGAYNEQFF. The rearrangement links TRBV12-5 to TRBJ2-1; 7 bases are a match to TRBD2. The V and J ends lost 3 bases and 2 bases, in that order; junction bases with no gene match: 4. This CDR3 contains 15 residues. Germline CDR1 LGHNT, CDR2 FRNRAP. The full variable domain, in which reference TRBV12-5 and TRBJ2-1 provide the parts outside the CDR3, is DARVTQTPRHKVTEMGQEVTMRCQPILGHNTVFWYRQTMMQGLELLAYFRNRAPLDDSGMPKDRFSAEMPDATLATLKIQPSEPRDSAVYFCASGLMGGAYNEQFFGPGTRLTVL.

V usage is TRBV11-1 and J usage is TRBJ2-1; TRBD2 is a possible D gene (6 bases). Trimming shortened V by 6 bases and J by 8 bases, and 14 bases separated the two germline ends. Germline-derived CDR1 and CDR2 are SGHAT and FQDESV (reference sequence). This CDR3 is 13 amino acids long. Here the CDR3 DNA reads TGTGCCAGCAGTTCACTAGCCCTGGATGAGCAGTTCTTC. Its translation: CASSSLALDEQFF.

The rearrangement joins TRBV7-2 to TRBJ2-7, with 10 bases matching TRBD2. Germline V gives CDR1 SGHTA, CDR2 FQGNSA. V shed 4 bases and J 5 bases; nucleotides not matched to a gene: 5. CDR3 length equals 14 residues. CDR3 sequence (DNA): TGTGCCAGCAGCTCCAGCGGGAGGGCCCACGAGCAGTACTTC. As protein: CASSSSGRAHEQYF.

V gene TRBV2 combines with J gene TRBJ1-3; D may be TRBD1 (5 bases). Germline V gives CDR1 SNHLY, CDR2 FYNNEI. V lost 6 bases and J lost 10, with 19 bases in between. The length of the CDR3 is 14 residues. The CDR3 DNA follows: TGTGCCAGCAGGGCAGGGTCCAGGATCTCGACCATATATTTT. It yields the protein CASRAGSRISTIYF.

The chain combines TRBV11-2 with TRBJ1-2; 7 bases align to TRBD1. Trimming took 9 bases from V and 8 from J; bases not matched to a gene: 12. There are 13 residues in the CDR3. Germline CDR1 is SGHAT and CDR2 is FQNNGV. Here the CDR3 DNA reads TGTGCCAGTTATGGGGGTACAGGGGACGGCTACACCTTC. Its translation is CASYGGTGDGYTF.